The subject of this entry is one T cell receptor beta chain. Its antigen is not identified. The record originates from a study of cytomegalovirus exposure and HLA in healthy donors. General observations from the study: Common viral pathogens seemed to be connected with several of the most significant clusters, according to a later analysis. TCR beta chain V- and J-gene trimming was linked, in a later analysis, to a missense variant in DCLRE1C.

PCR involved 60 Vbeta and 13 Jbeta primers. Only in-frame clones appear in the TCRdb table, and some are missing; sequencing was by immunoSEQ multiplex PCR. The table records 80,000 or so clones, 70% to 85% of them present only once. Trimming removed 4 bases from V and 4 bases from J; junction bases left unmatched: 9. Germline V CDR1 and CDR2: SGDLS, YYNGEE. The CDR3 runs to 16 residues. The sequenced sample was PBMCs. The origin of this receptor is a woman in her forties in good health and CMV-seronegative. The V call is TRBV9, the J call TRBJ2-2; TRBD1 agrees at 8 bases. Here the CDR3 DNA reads TGTGCCAGCAGCTCTCAGGACAGGGCGGGCACCGGGGAGCTGTTTTTT. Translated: CASSSQDRAGTGELFF. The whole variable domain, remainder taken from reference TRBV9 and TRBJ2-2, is DSGVTQTPKHLITATGQRVTLRCSPRSGDLSVYWYQQSLDQGLQFLIQYYNGEERAKGNILERFSAQQFPDLHSELNLSSLELGDSALYFCASSSQDRAGTGELFFGEGSRLTVL.